The subject of this entry is one T cell receptor (beta chain). The specificity of this receptor is unknown. No base-level quality is on record; no much larger clone is a single base apart. The sample belongs to a study of control samples from healthy donors and cancer patients (TCRdb year 2020). V and J lose 7 bases and 4 bases, and a span of 11 bases separates them. The CDR3 has 13 amino acids, counting the end cysteine and phenylalanine. Of the read, only the CDR3 DNA is kept; its 39 bases are in frame from base 1. Receptor amplification or capture employed the immunoSEQ multiplex PCR assay. Entries here come from immuneACCESS through TCRdb and include only in-frame sequences with V and J called. Some clones fail to appear in such tables; in the studies checked, an unresolved V gene covers under half of the shortfall, and the cause of the remainder is unknown. Present in this sample are under 200,000 clones, 80% to 95% of which were seen just once. The ten largest clones represent approximately 4% of the sample.

The sequence is built from TRBV12-3 or TRBV12-4 and TRBJ2-1; perhaps TRBD2 is the D gene, with 7 bases matching. Sequenced input: blood. This receptor was obtained from a woman aged 60-70 years in good health. The nucleotide sequence reads TGTGCCAGCATCCGGGGGGCTTACAATGAGCAGTTCTTC. This is translated as CASIRGAYNEQFF.